This record concerns one TCR beta chain sequence. Germline V gene lookup returns CDR1 MNHEY and CDR2 SVGEGT. The V and J ends lost 2 bases and 3 bases respectively, with 7 bases between them. The CDR3 length is 13 residues. The sample comes from a study of blood T cell repertoires in COVID-19. Clones were sequenced by immunoSEQ multiplex PCR, and TCRdb holds only the in-frame ones, with some missing. Here the sample spans about 130,000 clones, approximately 86% being singletons. All enrollees were about 18 to 100 years old and from about two dozen US areas. V is TRBV6-2 or TRBV6-3 and J is TRBJ1-2; D not certain. Sequencing was carried out using PBMCs or T cells enriched from blood (not recorded which). The receptor's source is a woman aged 45 to 65 who had recovered from COVID-19. The CDR3 DNA follows: TGTGCCAGCAGTTACGGGCTCTACTATGGCTACACCTTC. Amino acid sequence: CASSYGLYYGYTF.